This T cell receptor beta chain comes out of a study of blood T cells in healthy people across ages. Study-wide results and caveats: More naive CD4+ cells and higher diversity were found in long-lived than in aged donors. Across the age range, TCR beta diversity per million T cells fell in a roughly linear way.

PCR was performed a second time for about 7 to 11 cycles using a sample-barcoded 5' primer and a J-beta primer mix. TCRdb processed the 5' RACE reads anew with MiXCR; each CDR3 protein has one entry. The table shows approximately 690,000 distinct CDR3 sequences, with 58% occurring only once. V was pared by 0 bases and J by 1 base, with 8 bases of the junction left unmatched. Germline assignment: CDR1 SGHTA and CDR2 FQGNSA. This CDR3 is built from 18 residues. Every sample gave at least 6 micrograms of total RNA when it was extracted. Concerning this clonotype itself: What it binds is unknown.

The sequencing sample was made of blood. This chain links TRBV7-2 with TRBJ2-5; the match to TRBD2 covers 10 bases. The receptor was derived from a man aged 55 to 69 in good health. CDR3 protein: CASSLAGSGGPIQETQYF. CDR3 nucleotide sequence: TGTGCCAGCAGCTTAGCCGGTAGCGGGGGGCCTATCCAAGAGACCCAGTACTTC. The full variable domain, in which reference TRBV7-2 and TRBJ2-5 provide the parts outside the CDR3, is GAGVSQSPSNKVTEKGKDVELRCDPISGHTALYWYRQSLGQGLEFLIYFQGNSAPDKSGLPSDRFSAERTGGSVSTLTIQRTQQEDSAVYLCASSLAGSGGPIQETQYFGPGTRLLVL.